Given below is one TCR beta chain in context. Its antigen remains undetermined. Base-call qualities are not available, and no considerably larger clone is one nucleotide away. Each collaborating institution followed its own protocols to collect whole blood in K2EDTA tubes. For TCRbeta analysis, collaborators shipped samples in one of three forms: frozen whole blood, isolated PBMCs, or DNA extracted from either of those sample types. This sample was taken from a study of blood T cell repertoires in COVID-19 (dated by TCRdb to the early 2020s). In the study overall: The collaborator samples originated in the United States, Italy and Spain and spanned the acute and convalescent phases of COVID-19. The prospective study material was composed of cDNA or gDNA derived from T cells, B-cell-depleted T cells, or PBMCs. The dataset comprised deeply sampled blood TCRbeta repertoires from subjects exposed to, actively infected with, or recovered from COVID-19. The samples were drawn from the first 160 participants of the ongoing ImmuneRACE study and from more than 1,000 subjects provided by 6 global collaborators. The repertoires were made available in a free public database intended to serve as a resource for research on the immune response to SARS-CoV-2. Where HLA class I and class II types were available, the types were taken from metadata supplied by the sample provider, not from assay-based typing. Sample metadata almost always included a de-identified subject ID, COVID-19 status, age in years and sex.

After removal of 6 bases from V and 0 bases from J, the junction retains 10 bases not matched to a gene. Spanning cysteine to phenylalanine, the CDR3 consists of 19 amino acids. Only the CDR3 DNA is retained, 57 bases long and in frame from the first base. Taken from the germline V gene, the CDR1 and CDR2 loops are KGHSH and LQKENI. Results the study describes overall, beyond this receptor: Clinical and demographic metadata were provided uncurated, with the amount varying by source and participant.

TCRbeta CDR3 regions were amplified from genomic DNA by means of the immunoSEQ Assay, a bias-controlled multiplex PCR. The study's own analysis went as follows. The number of nucleated cells in each sample was estimated from the amplification of reference gene primers within the assay. To quantify the absolute abundance of each unique TCRbeta CDR3 rearrangement, sequence reads were collapsed and filtered. For each sample, productive Simpson clonality was calculated as the square root of Simpson's diversity index over productive rearrangements. Drawn from immuneACCESS, this table holds only the in-frame rearrangements with V and J called that TCRdb kept. Clones are partly lost; checked studies trace under half to an unresolved V gene and leave the rest unexplained. The DNA gave D and trimming, while V, J and clone size come from that table. Here the sample has 200,000 to 250,000 clones; around four fifths occur a single time. The ten most abundant clones make up 18% of the sample.

The sequence came from a woman older than 75 with active or convalescent COVID-19. Sequenced material: peripheral blood. Recombination joined TRBV18 with TRBJ2-1, and 14 bases in between align with TRBD2. The CDR3: CASSPTRTSGGSSYNEQFF. The nucleotide sequence is TGTGCCAGCTCCCCCACTAGGACTAGCGGGGGGAGCTCCTACAATGAGCAGTTCTTC.